This T cell receptor beta chain stems from a study of regulatory T cells in long-lasting Graves disease. Study-wide context: Graves' patients with a new diagnosis had received antithyroid drugs under 3 months. Whole-study findings and limits: The study found lower TCR diversity in persistent Graves' patients than in newly diagnosed ones. Fewer public clonotypes were shared by new patients (approximately 1,000) than by persistent patients (about 2,800).

Points on this clonotype: Its antigen is still unknown.

This sample's time point: newly diagnosed GD, antithyroid drugs for less than 3 months. Isolated PBMC RNA provided the starting material for the TCR library. CDR3-region Arm-PCR and iRepertoire HTBI primers produced the TCR beta libraries. TCRdb itself ran the multiplex PCR reads through MiXCR, one entry per CDR3 protein. The top ten clones hold 15% to 20% of a sample with some 340,000 distinct CDR3 sequences, about 11% of them seen once. The same data also contributed to another study, on T cells in Graves' hyperthyroidism and ophthalmopathy.

Material: peripheral blood mononuclear cells (PBMCs), obtained at new diagnosis, from a patient treated with antithyroid drugs. This TCR was recovered from a woman between 18 and 30 years old with Graves disease.

The CDR3 DNA reads TGTGCCAGCAGTTTAGCACAGGGAGGTGAAAAACTGTTTTTT. Amino acid sequence: CASSLAQGGEKLFF. The chain employs TRBV12-3 or TRBV12-4 and TRBJ1-4, with a tentative D call TRBD1 (6 bases). The CDR3 runs to 14 residues. Trimming pared 0 bases from V and 7 bases from J, leaving 9 bases between.